This T cell receptor beta chain was captured in a study of T cell responses to AZD1222 COVID-19 vaccine (dated by TCRdb to the early 2020s). About the investigation overall: TCR sequencing covered some 240 trial participants: 200 to 210 given two doses of AZD1222 and approximately 25 given two doses of MenACWY control vaccine. Trial participants were enrolled by age into 18-55, 56-69 and 70-plus year subgroups, with around 150, 28 and 57 TCR-sequenced participants respectively. Results and caveats for the whole study, not just this receptor: A significant rise in spike-specific TCR breadth and depth was observed after two AZD1222 doses relative to day 0 and relative to MenACWY recipients. Most participants were white British and females outnumbered males, and the authors suggested that clonal diversity may have been underestimated. Epitopes outside the regions mutated in the B.1.351 and B.1.1.7 variants were reportedly recognized by nearly half of the unique spike-specific TCRs. Conclusions about previously exposed vaccinees are limited, since just five or six AZD1222 recipients were seropositive for SARS-CoV-2 at baseline. In the small 56-69-year group, the increase in depth fell short of significance, most likely because of low power. CD4 TCRs associated with the vaccine covered the entire spike protein, and the dominant responses were in regions 160-218 and 743-854. Because no samples from the day 14 peak response were available, repertoires could be characterized only after the peak T cell response.

V lost 5 bases and J lost 0 bases; the stretch between them is 14 bases long. From its cysteine to its phenylalanine, the CDR3 spans 16 amino acids. The CDR3 DNA has 48 bases and is translated from base 1. The germline V gene yields SGHTA for CDR1 and FQGNSA for CDR2. Interpreted using the paper, the time point label stands for: about 28 days (+/-7) after the second vaccine dose. This sample's treatment or condition label indicates: meningococcal conjugate vaccine given as trial control. Vaccinee samples were obtained from the UK trials COV001 and COV002, which included a single-blind randomized controlled phase 2/3 trial of AZD1222 (ChAdOx1 nCoV-19) in healthy adults. Trial participant PBMC samples were collected at day 0 and day 28 after the second dose for TCRbeta chain sequencing. The CDR3 regions of human TCRbeta chains were subjected to immunosequencing. As for how the authors treated the data: Repertoire TCRs were matched against a reference library of SARS-CoV-2-specific TCRs generated with the MIRA antigen-specificity platform. Breadth was defined as the fraction of unique TCRs that were SARS-CoV-2-associated, and depth was defined as the fraction of total T cells that were SARS-CoV-2-associated. Using the MIRA data, each spike-specific TCR was mapped to the spike region that the TCR reacts to and placed in a CD4 or CD8 class. Log10-transformed breadth and depth values were compared by one-way ANOVA with Sidak's multiple comparisons tests. In TCRdb, the immuneACCESS table is reduced to in-frame sequences with V and J assigned. These tables do not hold every clone; where another copy was compared, an unresolved V gene accounts for under half, and the others remain unexplained. V and J calls and clone size are given by that table; D and trimming were obtained from the DNA. This sample comprises about 100,000 clones, approximately 86% of them detected only once. Jointly, the top ten make up 2.5% to 3.5% of the sample.

In regard to this clone: Its specific antigen is unknown. The record has no base qualities; no much larger clone is one base away.

The TCR was taken from an adult who received the MenACWY meningococcal vaccine as a control. The rearrangement combines TRBV7-2 with TRBJ1-3, with a tentative D gene TRBD1 over 5 matching bases. The sample consisted of peripheral blood, taken 28 days after the second dose of the MenACWY control vaccine. CDR3 loop: CASSPPGHISGNTIYF. Read as DNA, the sequence is TGTGCCAGCAGCCCCCCCGGACATATCTCTGGAAACACCATATATTTT. With the rest looked up from the reference TRBV7-2 and TRBJ1-3 genes rather than sequenced, the full variable domain is GAGVSQSPSNKVTEKGKDVELRCDPISGHTALYWYRQSLGQGLEFLIYFQGNSAPDKSGLPSDRFSAERTGGSVSTLTIQRTQQEDSAVYLCASSPPGHISGNTIYFGEGSWLTVV.